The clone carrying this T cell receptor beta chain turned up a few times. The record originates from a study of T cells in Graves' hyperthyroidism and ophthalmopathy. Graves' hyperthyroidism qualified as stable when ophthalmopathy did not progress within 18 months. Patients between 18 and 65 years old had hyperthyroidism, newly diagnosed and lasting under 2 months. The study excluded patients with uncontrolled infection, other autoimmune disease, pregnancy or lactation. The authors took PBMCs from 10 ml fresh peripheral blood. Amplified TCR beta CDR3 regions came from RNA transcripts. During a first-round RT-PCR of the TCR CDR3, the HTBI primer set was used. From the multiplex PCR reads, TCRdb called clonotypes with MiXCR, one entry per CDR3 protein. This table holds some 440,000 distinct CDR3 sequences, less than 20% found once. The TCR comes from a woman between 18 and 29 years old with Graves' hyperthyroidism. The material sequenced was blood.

This chain's CDR3 is CASSQDRGTGYEQYF. As DNA, the CDR3 is TGTGCCAGCAGCCAAGATCGGGGGACGGGCTACGAGCAGTACTTC. The chain carries TRBV3-1 and TRBJ2-7, with D possibly being TRBD2 (6 bases). Trimming removed 0 bases at V and 3 bases at J, with 12 bases between. Per the germline V gene, CDR1 is LGHDT and CDR2 is YNNKEL (reference sequence). This CDR3 spans 15 amino acids.